The next 17 T cell receptor beta chains were all read from a single sample in a study of CD8+CD57+ T cells in acquired aplastic anemia (dated by TCRdb to between 2018 and 2020). Expansion of CD8+CD57+ cells had been shown by flow cytometry in the patients chosen for sequencing. Sequencing relied on an Illumina HiSeq 2000. Profiling of TCR beta VDJ combinations and CDR3 sequences used genomic DNA as the template. TCRdb ran its own pipeline on the public reads, namely fastp trimming at Q25 and MiXCR clone calling, and kept in-frame beta chains. Rows matching on CDR3 protein sequence are summarized as one entry with the most common DNA and genes. Counted in this sample were some 200,000 distinct CDR3 sequences; 65% of them appeared once. The ten biggest clones cover roughly 61% of the sample. Input material: sorted CD4+, CD8+, or CD8+CD57+ T cells (not recorded which) from PBMCs. The receptors derive from a human donor with aplastic anemia.

The V gene is TRBV20-1, the J gene TRBJ1-2; D uncertain. Trimming shortened V by 6 bases and J by 2 bases, and 13 bases separated the two germline ends. This CDR3 has 13 residues. Germline assignment: CDR1 DFQATT and CDR2 SNEGSKA (reference sequence). CDR3 bases: TGCAGTGCGTTAGATATGGGGAACTATGGCTACACCTTC. Translating it yields CSALDMGNYGYTF.

This clonotype was seen only a few times. CDR3 residues: CSAQGRVRGTDTQYF. In DNA form, the CDR3 reads TGCAGTGCTCAGGGGAGAGTTCGGGGCACAGATACGCAGTATTTT. The J gene is TRBJ2-3, the V gene TRBV20-1, with a possible D match to TRBD1 (6 bases). Germline CDR1 is DFQATT and CDR2 is SNEGSKA (reference sequence). The CDR3 spans 15 residues. The germline V and J ends were trimmed by 5 bases and 1 base, with 16 bases remaining between them.

The CDR3 bases are TGTGCCAGCAGTGACTCAGCAGGGGCCATCTATGGCTACACCTTC. Translating it yields CASSDSAGAIYGYTF. This rearrangement joins TRBV2 to TRBJ1-2; D is perhaps TRBD1 (6 bases). V dropped 3 bases and J dropped 4 bases, with 15 bases sitting between them. The CDR3 spans 15 residues. Germline CDR1 SNHLY, CDR2 FYNNEI.

In this sample, this clonotype turned up many times. The CDR3 is CATSDPGQGGNEQFF. CDR3 nucleotide sequence: TGTGCCACCAGTGACCCGGGACAGGGAGGGAATGAGCAGTTCTTC. V usage is TRBV24-1 and J usage is TRBJ2-1; 9 positions agree with TRBD1. Germline CDR1 and CDR2: KGHDR and SFDVKD. Trimming cost V 4 bases and J 7 bases; bases outside gene matches: 7. This CDR3 is 15 amino acids long.

V and J are TRBV5-1 and TRBJ2-7, with D perhaps TRBD2 (5 bases). Germline V lookup: CDR1 SGHRS, CDR2 YFSETQ. This CDR3 contains 13 residues. The V end lost 3 bases, the J end lost 6 bases, and 13 bases lay between the germline ends. CDR3: CASSSTLAGEQYF. The CDR3 DNA follows: TGCGCCAGCAGCTCCACCTTGGCGGGCGAGCAGTACTTC. Using reference TRBV5-1 and TRBJ2-7 for the parts outside the CDR3, the full variable domain is KAGVTQTPRYLIKTRGQQVTLSCSPISGHRSVSWYQQTPGQGLQFLFEYFSETQRNKGNFPGRFSGRQFSNSRSEMNVSTLELGDSALYLCASSSTLAGEQYFGPGTRLTVT.

J is TRBJ2-7 and V is TRBV5-1, with unresolved D. CDR1 and CDR2 from the germline V gene are SGHRS and YFSETQ. This CDR3 is built from 14 residues. V shed 1 base and J shed 1 base, with 9 bases lying between them. CDR3 DNA sequence: TGCGCCAGCAGCTTGTCTATGACGTCCTACGAGCAGTACTTC. Its protein is CASSLSMTSYEQYF.

The J gene is TRBJ1-4, the V gene TRBV20-1; D is perhaps TRBD1 (5 bases). Trimming removed 1 base at V and 2 bases at J, with 5 bases between. This CDR3 spans 13 amino acids. The germline gives CDR1 DFQATT, CDR2 SNEGSKA (reference sequence). The CDR3 DNA reads as TGCAGTGCTAGAGGGGGCACTAATGAAAAACTGTTTTTT. Amino acid sequence: CSARGGTNEKLFF.

The chain joins TRBV7-8 to TRBJ2-7, with D unclear. Germline assignment: CDR1 SGHVS and CDR2 FQNEAQ. V was cut by 8 bases and J by 5 bases, with 10 bases left in between. CDR3 length equals 11 residues. CDR3 DNA sequence: TGTGCCAGCTCACCAAGGGACGAGCAGTACTTC. The encoded protein is CASSPRDEQYF. Looking up the rest from reference TRBV7-8 and TRBJ2-7 gives the full variable domain: GAGVSQSPRYKVAKRGQDVALRCDPISGHVSLFWYQQALGQGPEFLTYFQNEAQLDKSGLPSDRFFAERPEGSVSTLKIQRTQQEDSAVYLCASSPRDEQYFGPGTRLTVT.

Comment on this clonotype: At one end the junction does not follow the germline gene, possibly because of a read error. V usage is TRBV10-1 and J usage is TRBJ2-7; D not certain. CDR3 size: 13 residues. CDR1 and CDR2 from the germline V gene are WNHNN and SYGVQD (reference sequence). The CDR3 reads CAISESGVYEQYF. The DNA of the CDR3 is TGTGCCATCAGTGAGTCAGGAGTCTACGAGCAGTACTTC.

V usage is TRBV14 and J usage is TRBJ1-4, with 7 bases fitting TRBD1. The germline V gene has CDR1 SGHDN and CDR2 FVKESK. This CDR3 comprises 14 residues. Trimming took 4 bases from V and 8 from J; bases not matched to a gene: 7. The CDR3 spells CASSLDREGEKLFF. CDR3 in DNA: TGTGCCAGCAGCCTTGACAGGGAAGGGGAAAAACTGTTTTTT.

The chain uses TRBV5-5 and TRBJ1-2; D is undetermined. Germline CDR1 and CDR2: SGHKS and YYEKEE (reference sequence). V was shortened by 0 bases and J by 0 bases, with 9 bases between the two germline ends. This CDR3 is built from 15 residues. The CDR3: CASSLEFGANYGYTF. For the CDR3, the DNA is TGTGCCAGCAGCTTGGAGTTTGGGGCTAACTATGGCTACACCTTC.

The chain carries TRBV7-6 and TRBJ2-7; D is perhaps TRBD2 (7 bases). Germline V gene lookup returns CDR1 SGHVS and CDR2 FNYEAQ. CDR3 length: 15 amino acids. V was trimmed by 6 bases and J by 5 bases, leaving 20 bases between them. The CDR3 spells CASSSRGGPLDEQYF. CDR3 nucleotides: TGTGCCAGCAGTTCTAGGGGGGGCCCTCTGGACGAGCAGTACTTC.

This chain connects TRBV6-5 to TRBJ1-2, with 7 positions matching TRBD1. V was clipped by 4 bases and J by 8 bases; unmatched bases: 13. The germline V gene encodes CDR1 MNHEY and CDR2 SVGAGI. The CDR3 is 15 amino acids. CDR3 in DNA: TGTGCCAGCAGTTCACCGGGACAGCAGCGTGGCGGCTACACCTTC. It specifies CASSSPGQQRGGYTF.

V is TRBV7-2 and J is TRBJ2-3; perhaps TRBD1 as D (6 bases). Trimming pared 5 bases from V and 1 base from J, leaving 16 bases between. CDR3 length: 16 residues. CDR1 and CDR2 (germline): SGHTA, FQGNSA. The CDR3 nucleotides are TGTGCCAGCAGCCCACTCGGGACATTCGGCACAGATACGCAGTATTTT. This codes for CASSPLGTFGTDTQYF.

Remarks on this clonotype: The CDR3 does not close with the conserved phenylalanine or tryptophan, likely indicating a read error. The rearrangement links TRBV12-3 or TRBV12-4 to TRBJ2-1; D tentatively reads TRBD1 or TRBD2 (5 bases each). This CDR3 comprises 13 residues. V shed 7 bases and J shed 8 bases, with 15 bases lying between them. Here the CDR3 reads CASTPGRSYEQFL. The CDR3 DNA sequence: TGTGCCAGCACCCCGGGACGGAGCTATGAGCAGTTCCTC.

The CDR3 region is CASSSTGTGTGSYTF. As DNA, the CDR3 is TGTGCCAGCAGCTCGACCGGGACAGGGACAGGAAGCTACACCTTC. The chain employs TRBV6-5 and TRBJ1-2, with 9 bases that match TRBD1. The CDR3 contains 15 residues. Germline V gene data show CDR1 as MNHEY and CDR2 as SVGAGI. With 6 bases clipped from V and 9 bases from J, the junction kept 14 bases outside the gene matches.

The chain employs TRBV3-1 and TRBJ1-2; D perhaps matches TRBD1 (5 bases). CDR1 and CDR2 from the germline V gene are LGHDT and YNNKEL (reference sequence). V was trimmed by 1 base and J by 8 bases, leaving 14 bases between them. The CDR3 is 14 residues long. The CDR3 sequence is CASSQALSDTGYTF. CDR3 DNA: TGTGCCAGCAGCCAAGCCCTTTCGGACACCGGCTACACCTTC. Filled out from reference TRBV3-1 and TRBJ1-2, the complete variable domain reads DTAVSQTPKYLVTQMGNDKSIKCEQNLGHDTMYWYKQDSKKFLKIMFSYNNKELIINETVPNRFSPKSPDKAHLNLHINSLELGDSAVYFCASSQALSDTGYTFGSGTRLTVV.